These 31 T cell receptor beta chains were sequenced from one sample in a study of cytomegalovirus exposure and HLA in healthy donors. PCR amplification relied on 60 Vbeta primers (plus 13 Jbeta primers). The repertoire was sequenced with immunoSEQ multiplex PCR; TCRdb's copy has only in-frame clones and lacks some. The table lists some 84,000 clones, over 75% of them singletons, with under 2.5% in the top ten. What was sequenced was PBMCs. The source of these receptors is a boy aged 5-17 years in good health and CMV-seronegative.

CDR3 in DNA: TGTGCCAGCACCAGGGACACCGCTGGAAACACCATATATTTT. Its translation is CASTRDTAGNTIYF. The V gene is TRBV9, the J gene TRBJ1-3; maybe TRBD1 (6 bases). V was trimmed by 6 bases and J by 2 bases, leaving 12 bases between them. CDR1 is SGDLS and CDR2 is YYNGEE in the germline V gene. The CDR3 covers 14 residues.

The chain couples TRBV6-4 to TRBJ1-6; 11 bases match TRBD1. The CDR3 has 15 amino acids. The V gene's germline CDR1 is MRHNA and CDR2 SNTAGT. V shed 4 bases, J shed 10 bases, and the junction held 6 bases outside the gene matches. CDR3 in DNA: TGTGCCAGCAGTGTCTCCGGGACAGGGGGATCACCCCTCCACTTT. Protein product: CASSVSGTGGSPLHF.

The gene calls are TRBV29-1 and TRBJ1-2; TRBD1 agrees at 12 bases. V gave up 7 bases and J gave up 7 bases; unmatched junction bases: 4. This CDR3 comprises 12 residues. Germline V lookup: CDR1 SQVTM, CDR2 ANQGSEA. The CDR3 DNA reads as TGCAGCGGGGGACAGGGGGCGGGTGGCTACACCTTC. Translating gives CSGGQGAGGYTF. Using reference TRBV29-1 and TRBJ1-2 for the parts outside the CDR3, the full variable domain is SAVISQKPSRDICQRGTSLTIQCQVDSQVTMMFWYRQQPGQSLTLIATANQGSEATYESGFVIDKFPISRPNLTFSTLTVSNMSPEDSSIYLCSGGQGAGGYTFGSGTRLTVV.

This sequence joins TRBV14 and TRBJ1-2; D is possibly TRBD1 (5 bases). Trimming left V 0 bases short and J 3 bases short, with 11 bases between. The CDR3 is made up of 15 amino acids. Germline CDR1 is SGHDN and CDR2 is FVKESK. CDR3 in DNA: TGTGCCAGCAGCCAAGATAGGAAGGGGTACTATGGCTACACCTTC. It yields the protein CASSQDRKGYYGYTF.

This clone has only one observation. The V and J genes are TRBV10-3 and TRBJ1-4, with 8 bases fitting TRBD1. V was clipped by 3 bases and J by 8 bases; unmatched bases: 8. The CDR3 covers 15 residues. Germline CDR1 and CDR2: ENHRY and SYGVKD. The CDR3 DNA reads TGTGCCATCAGTGACCCAGGACAGGGCGGCGAAAAACTGTTTTTT. Its translation: CAISDPGQGGEKLFF.

This clone was observed a few times. The V call is TRBV2, the J call TRBJ1-1; tentative D call: TRBD1 (5 bases). CDR3 size: 15 residues. Germline V lookup: CDR1 SNHLY, CDR2 FYNNEI. V lost 7 bases and J lost 1, with 16 bases in between. CDR3 nucleotide sequence: TGTGCCAGCACTAAGGGCCTCGACAGGAACACTGAAGCTTTCTTT. Its translation: CASTKGLDRNTEAFF.

The chain employs TRBV7-6 and TRBJ2-1; 9 bases are shared with TRBD2. CDR1 is SGHVS, CDR2 FNYEAQ, per germline. The junction had 4 bases not matched to a gene; V was cut back by 2 bases and J by 5 bases. The CDR3 has 15 residues. CDR3 loop: CASSLWREGDNEQFF. The CDR3, as DNA: TGTGCCAGCAGCTTATGGCGGGAGGGGGACAATGAGCAGTTCTTC.

V and J are TRBV2 and TRBJ2-4; 7 bases match TRBD2. The CDR3 loop spans 15 amino acids. Germline values: CDR1 SNHLY, CDR2 FYNNEI. With V trimmed by 8 bases and J by 1 base, 8 bases remained unmatched. This CDR3 is CASARGDGAKNIQYF. Written as DNA, the CDR3 is TGTGCCAGCGCTCGGGGGGACGGGGCCAAAAACATTCAGTACTTC.

The V call is TRBV28, the J call TRBJ1-2; D unclear. V lost 6 bases and J 4 bases, leaving 18 bases between the germline ends. This CDR3 has 15 amino acids. The V gene's germline CDR1 is MDHEN and CDR2 SYDVKM. Here the CDR3 reads CASRPRGGYAYGYTF. The CDR3 region has the DNA TGTGCCAGCAGGCCCCGGGGAGGGTACGCCTATGGCTACACCTTC.

This clone was seen a few times. The J gene is TRBJ1-2, the V gene TRBV7-9, with no clear D. The germline V and J ends were trimmed by 6 bases and 1 base, with 9 bases remaining between them. Germline-derived CDR1 and CDR2 are SEHNR and FQNEAQ (reference sequence). CDR3 length: 13 amino acids. CDR3 amino acids: CASSSRDNYGYTF. In DNA form, the CDR3 reads TGTGCCAGCAGTTCTAGAGATAACTATGGCTACACCTTC. Combining the CDR3 with reference TRBV7-9 and TRBJ1-2 gives the whole variable domain DTGVSQNPRHKITKRGQNVTFRCDPISEHNRLYWYRQTLGQGPEFLTYFQNEAQLEKSRLLSDRFSAERPKGSFSTLEIQRTEQGDSAMYLCASSSRDNYGYTFGSGTRLTVV.

The J gene is TRBJ2-1, the V gene TRBV9; 11 bases align to TRBD2. Germline assignment: CDR1 SGDLS and CDR2 YYNGEE. The CDR3 consists of 15 residues. J was trimmed by 5 bases and V by 6 bases; bases with no gene match: 7. CDR3 in DNA: TGTGCCAGCAACTTAGCGGGAGGGAGCCACAATGAGCAGTTCTTC. Its translation: CASNLAGGSHNEQFF.

The J gene is TRBJ2-7, the V gene TRBV4-1; 7 positions agree with TRBD1. Germline lookup yields CDR1 MGHRA and CDR2 YSYEKL. The trim removed 2 bases at V and 3 bases at J, leaving 4 bases unmatched. The CDR3 is 14 amino acids. As DNA, the CDR3 is TGCGCCAGCAGCCAAAAGGCAGGGGGCTACGAGCAGTACTTC. Its protein product is CASSQKAGGYEQYF.

The chain joins TRBV29-1 to TRBJ1-4; D is possibly TRBD1 (6 bases). Trimming stripped 7 bases from V and 15 bases from J, with 21 bases between. This CDR3 is 12 amino acids long. CDR1 SQVTM and CDR2 ANQGSEA come from the germline V gene. CDR3 in amino acids: CSALWPGRGLFF. The CDR3 bases are TGCAGCGCCCTGTGGCCGGGCAGGGGATTGTTTTTT.

This chain connects TRBV30 to TRBJ1-5; D not resolved. Trimming left V 1 base short and J 0 bases short, with 7 bases between. The CDR3 extends over 14 amino acids. The germline CDR1 and CDR2 sequences are GTSNPN and SVGIG (reference sequence). The CDR3 spells CAWSDTYSNQPQHF. CDR3 nucleotides: TGTGCCTGGAGTGATACCTATAGCAATCAGCCCCAGCATTTT.

This rearrangement joins TRBV5-1 to TRBJ2-1; tentatively, D is TRBD2 (7 bases). The CDR3 sequence is 14 residues long. The V and J ends lost 4 bases and 9 bases respectively, with 17 bases between them. The germline V gene encodes CDR1 SGHRS and CDR2 YFSETQ. Written as DNA, the CDR3 is TGCGCCAGCAGCCTGTGGGTGGGGGGGCTTGAGCAGTTCTTC. This gives the protein CASSLWVGGLEQFF.

This CDR3 is CASSMTGGNQPQHF. The CDR3 DNA is TGTGCCAGCAGCATGACAGGGGGCAATCAGCCCCAGCATTTT. The rearrangement links TRBV11-2 to TRBJ1-5, with 8 bases matching TRBD1. CDR1 and CDR2 from the germline V gene are SGHAT and FQNNGV. V was pared by 5 bases and J by 2 bases, with 2 bases of the junction left unmatched. The CDR3 covers 14 residues.

The CDR3 here is CASTPPAPNEQFF. In DNA, the CDR3 is TGTGCCAGCACTCCACCAGCGCCCAATGAGCAGTTCTTC. The chain couples TRBV7-9 to TRBJ2-1; D not certain. Trimming pared 7 bases from V and 6 bases from J, leaving 13 bases between. Germline V CDR1 and CDR2: SEHNR, FQNEAQ (reference sequence). CDR3 length equals 13 residues.

The CDR3 here is CASSLVTRNTEAFF. CDR3 DNA: TGTGCCAGCAGCTTAGTAACGCGAAACACTGAAGCTTTCTTT. This chain links TRBV7-9 with TRBJ1-1; unclear D gene. Trimming cost V 1 base and J 2 bases, with 8 bases left between them. This CDR3 comprises 14 residues. Germline-derived CDR1 and CDR2 are SEHNR and FQNEAQ (reference sequence).

This clone was seen only a few times. V usage is TRBV25-1 and J usage is TRBJ1-4; D unclear. Germline loops: CDR1 MGHDK, CDR2 SYGVNS. This CDR3 contains 14 residues. V lost 0 bases and J lost 5, with 7 bases in between. CDR3 sequence: CASSEYGANEKLFF. In DNA form, the CDR3 reads TGTGCCAGCAGTGAATACGGAGCAAATGAAAAACTGTTTTTT.

The rearrangement links TRBV6-4 to TRBJ1-1; tentative D call: TRBD1 (6 bases). V shed 3 bases and J shed 8 bases, with 13 bases lying between them. The V gene's germline CDR1 is MRHNA and CDR2 SNTAGT. The CDR3 spans 13 residues. The CDR3 nucleotides read TGTGCCAGCAGTGATAGGCCAGGGGAGGAAGCTTTCTTT. Its protein product is CASSDRPGEEAFF.

This chain joins TRBV2 and TRBJ2-7, with 7 bases matching TRBD2. With V trimmed by 6 bases and J by 3 bases, 17 bases remained unmatched. This CDR3 is 17 amino acids long. Germline assignment: CDR1 SNHLY and CDR2 FYNNEI. The CDR3 here is CASRGSPRRGNDYEQYF. In DNA form, the CDR3 reads TGTGCCAGCAGGGGGTCGCCCCGGCGGGGGAACGACTACGAGCAGTACTTC.

The chain combines TRBV9 with TRBJ2-1, with a weak D call TRBD1 (6 bases). Germline assignment: CDR1 SGDLS and CDR2 YYNGEE. This CDR3 spans 14 amino acids. Trimming cost V 5 bases and J 11 bases, with 20 bases left between them. This chain's CDR3 is CASRPAGAYNQQFF. The CDR3 DNA reads TGTGCCAGCAGACCCGCAGGGGCGTATAATCAGCAGTTCTTC.

This chain uses TRBV2 with TRBJ2-1, with D tentatively TRBD2 (5 bases). This CDR3 contains 16 residues. Germline V gene data show CDR1 as SNHLY and CDR2 as FYNNEI. Trimming shortened V by 5 bases and J by 5 bases, and 19 bases separated the two germline ends. The chain's CDR3 is CASSLRTLNDDNEQFF. CDR3 DNA: TGTGCCAGCAGTTTACGGACTCTTAACGATGACAATGAGCAGTTCTTC.

This clone was seen more than once but under ten times. This chain's CDR3 is CASSPRGFYNEQFF. DNA for the CDR3: TGTGCCAGCAGCCCCAGGGGATTCTACAATGAGCAGTTCTTC. The chain carries TRBV6-5 and TRBJ2-1; TRBD1 might be the D (6 bases). The V and J ends lost 6 bases and 3 bases respectively, with 12 bases between them. The germline gives CDR1 MNHEY, CDR2 SVGAGI. The CDR3 loop spans 14 amino acids.

This chain uses TRBV29-1 with TRBJ2-1, with D perhaps matching TRBD1 (6 bases). V dropped 6 bases and J dropped 4 bases, with 16 bases sitting between them. The CDR3 runs to 14 residues. CDR1 SQVTM and CDR2 ANQGSEA come from the germline V gene. CDR3 sequence: CSVQQGRAYNEQFF. CDR3 nucleotide sequence: TGCAGCGTCCAACAGGGACGAGCATACAATGAGCAGTTCTTC.

The chain employs TRBV7-9 and TRBJ2-2; D is uncertain. The germline V and J ends were trimmed by 2 bases and 6 bases, with 7 bases remaining between them. CDR1 SEHNR and CDR2 FQNEAQ come from the germline V gene (reference sequence). This CDR3 contains 13 residues. CDR3 in DNA: TGTGCCAGCAGCTTACCGGCGGCCGGGGAGCTGTTTTTT. Translating gives CASSLPAAGELFF.

V gene TRBV18 combines with J gene TRBJ2-4; 8 bases agree with TRBD1. The V gene's germline CDR1 is KGHSH and CDR2 LQKENI. This CDR3 has 15 amino acids. Losses at the gene ends were 3 bases for V and 6 bases for J; bases not matched to a gene: 7. CDR3 protein: CASSPLGQETNIQYF. DNA of the CDR3: TGTGCCAGCTCACCGTTGGGACAGGAAACAAACATTCAGTACTTC.

The table lists this clone with a few counts. V and J are TRBV13 and TRBJ2-3; tentative D call: TRBD2 (6 bases). CDR1 and CDR2 (germline): PRHDT, FYEKMQ (reference sequence). This CDR3 spans 16 amino acids. V was trimmed by 0 bases and J by 2 bases, leaving 12 bases between them. In DNA, the CDR3 is TGTGCCAGCAGCTTAGGTGGGACTGAACTCACAGATACGCAGTATTTT. Its protein is CASSLGGTELTDTQYF.

The chain carries TRBV12-5 and TRBJ1-1, with D possibly being TRBD1 (5 bases). Trimming took 6 bases from V and 8 from J, leaving 19 bases between them. The CDR3 is made up of 14 amino acids. Per the germline V gene, CDR1 is LGHNT and CDR2 is FRNRAP. CDR3 region: CASGGGGSIREAFF. The CDR3, as DNA: TGTGCTAGTGGGGGCGGGGGTAGCATTAGGGAAGCTTTCTTT.

The V call is TRBV5-1, the J call TRBJ1-1, with D possibly TRBD1 on 6 matching bases. The CDR3 length is 14 residues. Trimming removed 1 base at V and 5 bases at J, with 12 bases between. Germline CDR1 is SGHRS and CDR2 is YFSETQ. The CDR3 bases are TGCGCCAGCAGCTTGCAGGGGCCCGAGACTGAAGCTTTCTTT. Amino acid sequence: CASSLQGPETEAFF. Looking up the rest from reference TRBV5-1 and TRBJ1-1 gives the full variable domain: KAGVTQTPRYLIKTRGQQVTLSCSPISGHRSVSWYQQTPGQGLQFLFEYFSETQRNKGNFPGRFSGRQFSNSRSEMNVSTLELGDSALYLCASSLQGPETEAFFGQGTRLTVV.

This clone was observed once. The chain combines TRBV6-5 with TRBJ1-1; D not certain. Germline V CDR1 and CDR2: MNHEY, SVGAGI. The CDR3 has 16 amino acids. Trimming left V 2 bases short and J 4 bases short, with 17 bases between. CDR3 loop: CASSYRSGELGTEAFF. Here the CDR3 DNA reads TGTGCCAGCAGTTACAGGTCGGGAGAATTGGGCACTGAAGCTTTCTTT.